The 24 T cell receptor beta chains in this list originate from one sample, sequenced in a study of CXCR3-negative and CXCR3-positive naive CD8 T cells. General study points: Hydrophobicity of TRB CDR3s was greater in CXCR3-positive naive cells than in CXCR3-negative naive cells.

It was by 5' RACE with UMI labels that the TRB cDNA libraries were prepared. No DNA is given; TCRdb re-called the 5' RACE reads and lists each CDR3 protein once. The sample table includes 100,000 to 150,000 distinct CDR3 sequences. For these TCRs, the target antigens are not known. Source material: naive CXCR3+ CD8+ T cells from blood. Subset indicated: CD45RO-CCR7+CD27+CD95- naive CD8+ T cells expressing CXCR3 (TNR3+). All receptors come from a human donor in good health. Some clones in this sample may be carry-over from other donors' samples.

The CDR3 spells CASRLIDRPKDTDTQYF. V usage is TRBV2 and J usage is TRBJ2-3; TCRdb's D call, TRBD1, is unchecked because there is no DNA. The CDR3 is made up of 17 amino acids. Germline loops: CDR1 SNHLY, CDR2 FYNNEI.

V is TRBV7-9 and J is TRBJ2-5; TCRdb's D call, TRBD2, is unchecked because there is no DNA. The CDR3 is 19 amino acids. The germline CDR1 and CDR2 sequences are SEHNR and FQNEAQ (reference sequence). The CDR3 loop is CASSPRGLAGGTYQETQYF.

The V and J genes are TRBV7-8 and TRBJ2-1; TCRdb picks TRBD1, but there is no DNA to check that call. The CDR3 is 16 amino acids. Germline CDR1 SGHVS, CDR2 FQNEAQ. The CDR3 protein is CASSLVGRGASNEQFF.

CDR3 region: CSVLPGAGHNEKLFF. This rearrangement joins TRBV29-1 to TRBJ1-4; the TCRdb call, TRBD1, lacks DNA for checking. Germline CDR1 is SQVTM and CDR2 is ANQGSEA. The CDR3 runs 15 residues.

The CDR3: CASSLSGGLNTQYF. This sequence joins TRBV5-5 and TRBJ2-3; TCRdb designates TRBD2, a call that cannot be tested without DNA. Germline CDR1 SGHKS, CDR2 YYEKEE (reference sequence). The CDR3 spans 14 residues. Looking up the rest from reference TRBV5-5 and TRBJ2-3 gives the full variable domain: DAGVTQSPTHLIKTRGQQVTLRCSPISGHKSVSWYQQVLGQGPQFIFQYYEKEERGRGNFPDRFSARQFPNYSSELNVNALLLGDSALYLCASSLSGGLNTQYFGPGTRLTVL.

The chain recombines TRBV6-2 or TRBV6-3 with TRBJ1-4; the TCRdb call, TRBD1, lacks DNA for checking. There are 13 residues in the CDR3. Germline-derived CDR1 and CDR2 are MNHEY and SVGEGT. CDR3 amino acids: CAIQTGNNEKLFF.

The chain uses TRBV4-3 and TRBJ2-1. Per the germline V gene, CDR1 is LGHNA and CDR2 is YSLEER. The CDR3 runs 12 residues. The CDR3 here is CASSQTSNEQFF.

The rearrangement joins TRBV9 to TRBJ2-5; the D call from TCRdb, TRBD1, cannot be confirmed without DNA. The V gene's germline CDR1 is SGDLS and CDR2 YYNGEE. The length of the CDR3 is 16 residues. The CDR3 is CASSDTGSPGGETQYF.

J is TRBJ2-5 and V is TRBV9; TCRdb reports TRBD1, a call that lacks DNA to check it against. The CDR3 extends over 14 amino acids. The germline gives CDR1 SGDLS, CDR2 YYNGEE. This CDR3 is CASSLHRGLETQYF.

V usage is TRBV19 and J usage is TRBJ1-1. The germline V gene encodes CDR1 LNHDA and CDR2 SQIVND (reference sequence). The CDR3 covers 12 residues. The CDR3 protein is CASLDGRTEAFF.

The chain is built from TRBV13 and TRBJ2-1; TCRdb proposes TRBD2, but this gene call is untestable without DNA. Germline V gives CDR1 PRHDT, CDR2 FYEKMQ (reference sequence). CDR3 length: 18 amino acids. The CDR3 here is CASSLEGLAGGPTDEQFF.

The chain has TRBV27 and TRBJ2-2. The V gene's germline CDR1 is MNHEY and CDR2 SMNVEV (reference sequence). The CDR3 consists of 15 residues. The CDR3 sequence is CASMGIYANTGELFF.

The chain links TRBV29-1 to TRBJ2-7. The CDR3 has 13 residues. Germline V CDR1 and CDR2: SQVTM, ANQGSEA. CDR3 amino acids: CSVARTGPYEQYF.

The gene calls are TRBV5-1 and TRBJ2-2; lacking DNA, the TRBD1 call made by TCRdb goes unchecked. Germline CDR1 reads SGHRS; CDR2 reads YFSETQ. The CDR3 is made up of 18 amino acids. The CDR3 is CASSSPTGTTQNTGELFF.

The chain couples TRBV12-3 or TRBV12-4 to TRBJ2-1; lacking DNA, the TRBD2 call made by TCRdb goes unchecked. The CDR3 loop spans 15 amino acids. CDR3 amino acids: CASSFFAGAYNEQFF.

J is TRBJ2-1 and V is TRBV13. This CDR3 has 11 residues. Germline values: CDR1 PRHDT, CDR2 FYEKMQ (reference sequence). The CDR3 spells CASSLGREQFF.

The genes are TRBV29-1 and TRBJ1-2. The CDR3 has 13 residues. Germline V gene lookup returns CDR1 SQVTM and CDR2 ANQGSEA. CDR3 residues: CSVERGLMNGYTF.

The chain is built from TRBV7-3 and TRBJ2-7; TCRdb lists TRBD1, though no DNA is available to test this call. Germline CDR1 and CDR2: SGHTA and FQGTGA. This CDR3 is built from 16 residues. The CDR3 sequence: CAPSVGRQAGRHEQYF.

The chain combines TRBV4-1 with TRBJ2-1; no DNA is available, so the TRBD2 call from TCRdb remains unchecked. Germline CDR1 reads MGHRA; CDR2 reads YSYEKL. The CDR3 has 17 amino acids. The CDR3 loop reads CASSQGVRGGTYNEQFF.

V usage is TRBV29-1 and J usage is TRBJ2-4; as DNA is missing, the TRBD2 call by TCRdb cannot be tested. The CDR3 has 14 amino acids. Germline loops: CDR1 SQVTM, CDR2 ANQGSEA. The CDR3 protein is CSVDGEGAKNIQYF. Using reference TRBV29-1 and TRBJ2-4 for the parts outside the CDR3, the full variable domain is SAVISQKPSRDICQRGTSLTIQCQVDSQVTMMFWYRQQPGQSLTLIATANQGSEATYESGFVIDKFPISRPNLTFSTLTVSNMSPEDSSIYLCSVDGEGAKNIQYFGAGTRLSVL.

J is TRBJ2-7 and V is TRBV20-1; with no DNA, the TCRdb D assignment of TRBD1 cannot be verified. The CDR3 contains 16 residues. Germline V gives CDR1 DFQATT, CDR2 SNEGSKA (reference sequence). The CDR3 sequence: CSARPLTGLSIYEQYF.

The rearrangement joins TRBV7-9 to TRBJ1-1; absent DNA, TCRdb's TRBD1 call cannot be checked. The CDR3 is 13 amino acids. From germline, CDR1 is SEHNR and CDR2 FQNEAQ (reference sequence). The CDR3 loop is CASTKPGAAEAFF. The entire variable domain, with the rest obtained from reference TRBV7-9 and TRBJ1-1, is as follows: DTGVSQNPRHKITKRGQNVTFRCDPISEHNRLYWYRQTLGQGPEFLTYFQNEAQLEKSRLLSDRFSAERPKGSFSTLEIQRTEQGDSAMYLCASTKPGAAEAFFGQGTRLTVV.

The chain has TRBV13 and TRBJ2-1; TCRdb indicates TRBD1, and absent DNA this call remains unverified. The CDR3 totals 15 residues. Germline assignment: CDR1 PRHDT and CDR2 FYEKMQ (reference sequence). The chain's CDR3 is CASSPGRGGSNEQFF.

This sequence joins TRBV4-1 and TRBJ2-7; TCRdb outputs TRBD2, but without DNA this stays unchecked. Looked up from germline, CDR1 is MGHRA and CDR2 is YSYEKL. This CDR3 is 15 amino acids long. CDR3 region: CASSQDAGASYEQYF.